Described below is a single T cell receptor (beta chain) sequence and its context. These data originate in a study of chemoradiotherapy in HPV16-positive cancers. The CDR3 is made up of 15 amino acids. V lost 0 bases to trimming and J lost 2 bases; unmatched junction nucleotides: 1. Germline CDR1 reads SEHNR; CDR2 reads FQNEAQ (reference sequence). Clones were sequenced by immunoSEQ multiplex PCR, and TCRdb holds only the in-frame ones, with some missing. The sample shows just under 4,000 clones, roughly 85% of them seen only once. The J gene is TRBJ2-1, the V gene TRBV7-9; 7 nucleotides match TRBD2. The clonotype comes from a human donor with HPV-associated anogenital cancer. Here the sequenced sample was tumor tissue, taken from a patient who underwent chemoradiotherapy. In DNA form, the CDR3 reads TGTGCCAGCAGCTTAGCGGGGGGGACCTACAATGAGCAGTTCTTC. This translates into CASSLAGGTYNEQFF.